This record covers a single T cell receptor beta chain. Repertoires were generated with immunoSEQ multiplex PCR, while TCRdb's copy carries only in-frame clones and drops some. The data show over 150,000 clones, more than 85% seen once. The data are from a study of blood T cell repertoires in COVID-19. The J segment lost 5 bases and the V segment lost 4 bases, leaving 10 bases of the junction unmatched. CDR1 and CDR2 (germline): SGHNT, YENEEA. The CDR3 runs to 16 residues. This chain joins TRBV11-3 and TRBJ2-2, with 7 positions matching TRBD2. Material for sequencing was peripheral blood. This TCR was sampled from a man aged 60 to 69 with COVID-19, enrolled during active disease. CDR3 nucleotides: TGTGCCAGCAGCTCTGGACTAGAAGTAGAGACCGGGGAGCTGTTTTTT. Amino acid sequence: CASSSGLEVETGELFF.